This TCR beta chain was obtained from a study of T cells after posttransplantation cyclophosphamide. Regarding the study as a whole: Recipient CMV seropositivity and CMV reactivation strongly tracked TRB clonality. Donor-recipient repertoire similarity was low at 1-2 months, rising over year one.

The V and J ends lost 5 bases and 1 base, in that order; junction bases with no gene match: 30. The length of the CDR3 is 23 residues. Germline values: CDR1 KGHSH, CDR2 LQKENI. This table comes from immunoSEQ multiplex PCR, and its TCRdb copy is limited to in-frame clones, with some not included. The sample shows tens of thousands of clones, approximately 86% of them seen only once. In the case of this clone: What it binds is not known.

The chain uses TRBV18 and TRBJ2-7, with 9 bases identical to TRBD2. The sequence derives from a man aged 30 to 45 with a blood cancer, CMV-positive, and with a related stem cell donor. Sequenced sample: PBMCs. The CDR3 here is CASSAVLYGGMSAGGLLSYEQYF. The DNA of the CDR3 is TGTGCCAGCTCAGCAGTTTTGTATGGCGGAATGTCAGCGGGAGGCCTACTTTCCTACGAGCAGTACTTC.